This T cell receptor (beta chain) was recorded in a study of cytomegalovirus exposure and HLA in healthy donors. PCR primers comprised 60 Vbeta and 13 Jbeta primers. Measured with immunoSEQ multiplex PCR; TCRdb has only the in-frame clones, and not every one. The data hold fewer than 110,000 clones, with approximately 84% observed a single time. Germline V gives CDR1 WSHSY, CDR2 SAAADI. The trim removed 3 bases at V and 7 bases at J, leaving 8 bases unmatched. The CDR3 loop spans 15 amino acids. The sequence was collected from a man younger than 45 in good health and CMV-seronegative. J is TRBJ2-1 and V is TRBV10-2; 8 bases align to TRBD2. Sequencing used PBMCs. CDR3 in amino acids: CASSDQGLAGNEQFF. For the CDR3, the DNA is TGCGCCAGCAGTGATCAGGGGCTAGCGGGTAATGAGCAGTTCTTC.